This T cell receptor beta chain was documented in a study of T-cell reconstitution after alpha-beta-depleted transplantation in children (dated by TCRdb to about 2016). In terms of the full investigation: T-cell immune reconstitution after TCRalphabeta/CD19-depleted allogeneic hematopoietic cell transplantation in children was quantitatively tracked in the study by means of TCR repertoire profiling.

This clonotype was observed at least ten times. It has no known antigen specificity. The sample holds no much larger clone one base away, and base qualities are not on file. The germline ends are 13 bases apart after V is trimmed by 2 bases and J by 8 bases. From the germline V gene, CDR1 is MGHDK and CDR2 is SYGVNS. The CDR3 contains 14 residues, cysteine and phenylalanine counted. The read is trimmed to its CDR3 DNA, 42 bases read in frame from base 1. The library was prepared using PCR. TCRdb names Illumina HiSeq 2500 as the instrument used. To normalize quantification of the TCRbeta repertoire, the TCR libraries were built with molecular barcoding that relied on unique molecular identifiers. Starting from the raw public reads, TCRdb applied fastp trimming at Q25, assembled clones with MiXCR and retained in-frame beta chains. Each entry merges the rows of one CDR3 protein and shows their most common DNA and genes. This sample is represented by 95,000 to 150,000 distinct CDR3 sequences; 23% of them were singletons. The top ten hold roughly a tenth of the sample.

What the research found in general, with its limitations: In some patients, the high TCRbeta diversity seen at day 60 was put down to recipient T cells and intrathymic progenitors that had survived conditioning. The apparently early alphabetaT-cell count recovery about two months after transplant was reportedly dependent on only several hundred rapidly expanded clones derived from non-depleted graft cells. Over subsequent months, a decline in hyperexpanded clone frequencies was noted, and after one year, T-cell counts and TCRbeta diversity were mostly ascribed to newly produced T cells.

This specimen's treatment or condition label, per the study, means: allogeneic hematopoietic cell transplantation with graft depleted of TCRalphabeta T cells and CD19 B cells. Transplant recipients were children who received TCRalphabeta/CD19-depleted allogeneic hematopoietic cell grafts. Recombination joined TRBV25-1 with TRBJ2-1, with TRBD1 perhaps the D gene, on 6 matching bases. Here the sequenced sample was PBMCs, mostly from graft donor cells, taken 180 days after TCRalphabeta/CD19-depleted stem cell transplant. The clonotype comes from a male patient aged 2-10 years who had a stem cell transplant for chronic granulomatous disease, so the T cells may come from the graft donor. The CDR3 sequence is CASSETGTPYEQFF. The sequence in DNA is TGTGCCAGCAGTGAAACAGGGACCCCCTATGAGCAGTTCTTC.